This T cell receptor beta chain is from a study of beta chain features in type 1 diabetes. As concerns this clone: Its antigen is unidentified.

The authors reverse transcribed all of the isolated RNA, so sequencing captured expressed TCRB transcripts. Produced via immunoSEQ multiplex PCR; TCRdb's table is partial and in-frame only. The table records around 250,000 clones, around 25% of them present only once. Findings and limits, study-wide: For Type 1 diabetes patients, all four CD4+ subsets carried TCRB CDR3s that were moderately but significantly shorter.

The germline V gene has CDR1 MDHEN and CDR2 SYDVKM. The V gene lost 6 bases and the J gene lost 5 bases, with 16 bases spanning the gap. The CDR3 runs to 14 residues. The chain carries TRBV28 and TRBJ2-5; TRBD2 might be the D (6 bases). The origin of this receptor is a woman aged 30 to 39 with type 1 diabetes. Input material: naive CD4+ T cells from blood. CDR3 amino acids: CASSPPGGRETQYF. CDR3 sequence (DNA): TGTGCCAGCAGCCCCCCCGGGGGTAGGGAGACCCAGTACTTC.